This entry is about one TCR beta chain. The germline CDR1 and CDR2 sequences are LNHDA and SQIVND (reference sequence). The CDR3 covers 15 residues. V was shortened by 5 bases and J by 6 bases, with 16 bases between the two germline ends. The sample comes from a study of technical replicates of blood from four donors. Clones were sequenced by immunoSEQ multiplex PCR, and TCRdb holds only the in-frame ones, with some missing. The data contain tens of thousands of clones, roughly 97% of them singletons. The TCR originated in a human donor in good health. The gene calls are TRBV19 and TRBJ2-2, with D possibly matching TRBD1 (5 bases). The sample was T cells isolated from PBMCs. The DNA of the CDR3 is TGTGCCAGTAGTGGTGGCAGGGTTAGGTCCGGGGAGCTGTTTTTT. Translated, it gives CASSGGRVRSGELFF.